A selection of T cell receptor beta chains follows, all from one sample in a study of CD8 T cells in ankylosing spondylitis. TCRdb fed the 5' RACE reads into MiXCR, producing one record per CDR3 protein. The repertoire consists of around 330,000 distinct CDR3 sequences, with around 10% occurring once and the leading ten covering 9.1%. The source material was blood, either unsorted or a sorted T cell fraction (not recorded which). Receptors originate from a female donor with ankylosing spondylitis or in good health (not recorded which). CDR3s include the opening cysteine and the closing phenylalanine or tryptophan. A D gene is named only where the DNA matches it firmly. Size tells how often a clone was seen (once, few, many) or the class of an expanded clone, and some rows leave it out.

NA	once	TRBJ2-3	TRBV27	TGTGCCAGCAGTTCCTTAAACACAGATACGCAGTATTTT	CASSSLNTDTQYF
NA	many	TRBJ2-2	TRBV15	TGTGCCACCAGCTCACCGTCACAGGGAACCGGGGAGCTGTTTTTT	CATSSPSQGTGELFF
NA	NA	TRBJ1-2	TRBV28	TGTGCCAGCAGTTTTAAGTGGAGGACAGCCGATGGCTACACCTTC	CASSFKWRTADGYTF
NA	NA	TRBJ2-7	TRBV20-1	TGCAGTGCTAGTATATACCGGGGCAGCTCCTACGAGCAGTACTTC	CSASIYRGSSYEQYF
TRBD1	many	TRBJ2-7	TRBV20-1	TGCAGTGCTAGAGTAGACAGGGGGACAGACGAGCAGTACTTC	CSARVDRGTDEQYF
NA	few	TRBJ1-1	TRBV6-1	TGTGCCAGCAGTGGGGCCCAAAGGGGCACTGAAGCTTTCTTT	CASSGAQRGTEAFF
TRBD2	many	TRBJ2-1	TRBV5-5	TGTGCCAGCAGCCTCCGAGCGGGAGGTAAAGAGCAGTTCTTC	CASSLRAGGKEQFF
TRBD2	many	TRBJ2-1	TRBV5-1	TGCGCCAGCAGCTTGGAGGCACTAGCGGGAGATGAGCAGTTCTTC	CASSLEALAGDEQFF
NA	many	TRBJ2-5	TRBV7-2	TGTGCCAGCAGCCCTCAGACGTACCAAGAGACCCAGTACTTC	CASSPQTYQETQYF
NA	many	TRBJ2-6	TRBV29-1	TGCAGCGTTCGGGTAGAGAGGTTCTCTGGGGCCAACGTCCTGACTTTC	CSVRVERFSGANVLTF
TRBD2	many	TRBJ2-1	TRBV29-1	TGCAGCGTCCGGGGACTAGCGATGAATGAGCAGTTCTTC	CSVRGLAMNEQFF
NA	many	TRBJ2-5	TRBV29-1	TGCAGCGTTGGGAGACTAGTCGGGGAGACCCAGTACTTC	CSVGRLVGETQYF
TRBD2	NA	TRBJ2-7	TRBV15	TGTGCCACCAGCAGAGATCGAGCGGGGTACTACGAGCAGTACTTT	CATSRDRAGYYEQYF
TRBD1	NA	TRBJ2-7	TRBV13	TGTGCCAGCAGCTTAGGACAGGGGGCCCCCTACGAGCAGTACTTC	CASSLGQGAPYEQYF
NA	NA	TRBJ1-1	TRBV7-2	TGTGCCAGCACCCAGGTGCCGGCTGAAGCTTTCTTT	CASTQVPAEAFF
NA	many	TRBJ1-6	TRBV5-1	TGCGCCAGCAGCCCTCCTACAGCCGGTTCACCCCTCCACTTT	CASSPPTAGSPLHF
NA	many	TRBJ1-1	TRBV20-1	TGCAGTGCCGGGGGCCGGGGGGGCACTGAAGCTTTCTTT	CSAGGRGGTEAFF
NA	few	TRBJ2-3	TRBV30	TGTGCCTGGAGCCGACAGATAACTAGCACAGATACGCAGTATTTT	CAWSRQITSTDTQYF
TRBD1	many	TRBJ1-6	TRBV20-1	TGCAGTGCTAGAGATTTGACAGGGGTACATAATTCACCCCTCCACTTT	CSARDLTGVHNSPLHF
TRBD1	many	TRBJ1-1	TRBV28	TGTGCCGGCCTAGGACAGGGTAAAACTGAAGCTTTCTTT	CAGLGQGKTEAFF
NA	many	TRBJ1-5	TRBV20-1	TGCAGTGCTAGTCTTGGCCCCGAGCAGCCCCAGCATTTT	CSASLGPEQPQHF
NA	NA	TRBJ2-7	TRBV5-1	TGCGCCAGCAGCCCCCCTTCCTACGAGCAGTCCTTC	CASSPPSYEQSF
NA	many	TRBJ2-1	TRBV20-1	TGCAGTGCTAGAGATGTTCGTGAGCAGTTCTTC	CSARDVREQFF
NA	few	TRBJ2-2	TRBV28	TGTGCCAGCAGTTTTCCACAGGGACAATTCTGGTCCGGGGAGCTGTTTTTT	CASSFPQGQFWSGELFF
TRBD1	many	TRBJ1-1	TRBV20-1	TGCAGTGCTAGAGATAAGGGACAGACCATGAACACTGAAGCTTTCTTT	CSARDKGQTMNTEAFF
NA	NA	TRBJ2-1	TRBV11-2	TGTGCCAGCAGCTTGGTGCTGAGCTCCTACAATGAGCAGTTCTTC	CASSLVLSSYNEQFF
TRBD1	NA	TRBJ2-7	TRBV20-1	TGCAGTGCTAGTAGAGGGACAGGGGATTCCGAGCAGTACTTC	CSASRGTGDSEQYF
NA	NA	TRBJ2-5	TRBV20-1	TGCAGTGCTAGAGGGCAGGACCAAGAGACCCAGTACTTC	CSARGQDQETQYF
TRBD1	many	TRBJ1-1	TRBV5-5	TGTGCCAGCAGCTTAAACACCCACCTGGGACAGGGAGCTTTCTTT	CASSLNTHLGQGAFF
NA	many	TRBJ2-3	TRBV9	TGTGCCAGCAGCGGGGAAATCAGCACAGATACGCAGTATTTT	CASSGEISTDTQYF
TRBD2	NA	TRBJ2-1	TRBV20-1	TGCAGTGCTCGGGCGGGAGGAGGGTCCTACAATGAGCAGTTCTTC	CSARAGGGSYNEQFF
NA	few	TRBJ1-1	TRBV11-2	TGTGCCAGCAGCTTCGGATTTCGGGCTGAAGCTTTCTTT	CASSFGFRAEAFF
NA	NA	TRBJ2-7	TRBV7-2	TGTGCCAGCAGCGCCAATCTACCCTACGAGCAGTACTTC	CASSANLPYEQYF
NA	many	TRBJ2-6	TRBV5-1	TGCGCCAGCAGCTTGGATTTCGGGGCTGGGGCCAACGTCCTGACTTTC	CASSLDFGAGANVLTF
NA	NA	TRBJ1-5	TRBV5-1	TGCGCCAGCAGCCCGTACTGGCCGCCCCAGCATTTT	CASSPYWPPQHF
TRBD1	many	TRBJ1-5	TRBV5-8	TGTGCCAGCAGCCCTGACAGGGGTTGGGATCAGCCCCAGCATTTT	CASSPDRGWDQPQHF
NA	many	TRBJ2-3	TRBV5-5	TGTGCCAGCAGCTTGGTCCTATTACGGGTCCAGGGTACGCAGTATTTT	CASSLVLLRVQGTQYF
NA	many	TRBJ2-2	TRBV20-1	TGCAGTGCTAGGACTAGGGCCGGGGAGCTGTTTTTT	CSARTRAGELFF
TRBD2	many	TRBJ2-3	TRBV7-9	TGTGCCAGCAGCTTAGTTCCGGGACTAGCGGGAGCCGATACGCAGTATTTT	CASSLVPGLAGADTQYF
NA	NA	TRBJ2-1	TRBV5-1	TGCGCCAGCAGTCGCGAAAACTCCTACAATGAGCAGTTCTTC	CASSRENSYNEQFF
NA	few	TRBJ2-7	TRBV7-9	TGTGCCAGCAGCTTTGGACCTCCCACCGGCGGCTCCTACGAGCAGTACTTC	CASSFGPPTGGSYEQYF
TRBD2	NA	TRBJ2-1	TRBV2	TGTACCAGCAGTAGAGGATGGGATGGGCTAGCGGTCTGGGATGAGCAGTTCTTC	CTSSRGWDGLAVWDEQFF
TRBD1	NA	TRBJ1-5	TRBV27	TGTGCCAGCAGGAAACAGGGGGCGGGCAATCAGCCCCAGCATTTT	CASRKQGAGNQPQHF
NA	many	TRBJ2-1	TRBV29-1	TGCAGCGCCAACGGTGTCGATGAGCAGTTCTTC	CSANGVDEQFF
NA	few	TRBJ1-1	TRBV4-1	TGCGCCAGCAGCCAAGGAGGTGGATATGAAGCTTTCTTT	CASSQGGGYEAFF
NA	NA	TRBJ2-7	TRBV28	TGTGCCAGCAACGGGGAAACCAGGCGGATCACCTACGAGCAGTACTTC	CASNGETRRITYEQYF
NA	few	TRBJ2-2	TRBV10-3	TGTGCCCAACGGTCCACCGACACCGGGGAGCTGTTTTTT	CAQRSTDTGELFF
NA	many	TRBJ1-2	TRBV2	TGTGCCAGCACGTTGGGTCCCTATGGCTACACCTTC	CASTLGPYGYTF
TRBD2	NA	TRBJ2-7	TRBV20-1	TGCAGTGCTAGACGGCGGGGGGGCATTGACGAGCAGTACTTC	CSARRRGGIDEQYF
NA	many	TRBJ2-2	TRBV20-1	TGCAGTGCTAGAATGGGGTCGACCGGGGAGCTGTTTTTT	CSARMGSTGELFF
TRBD1	many	TRBJ1-1	TRBV7-9	TGTGCCAGCAGCCCCGACAGGGGTGGTATCACTGAAGCTTTCTTT	CASSPDRGGITEAFF
TRBD1	many	TRBJ1-6	TRBV6-9	TGTGCCAGCAGCTCGGACAGGGGAAATGGGACCCTCCACTTT	CASSSDRGNGTLHF
NA	many	TRBJ2-7	TRBV28	TGTGCCAGCAGTCCCCATGGTTACGAGCAGTACTTC	CASSPHGYEQYF
TRBD1	few	TRBJ2-3	TRBV28	TGTGCCAGCAGTTTAGGGGCAGGGGGCAACCGCGGGCAGTATTTT	CASSLGAGGNRGQYF
TRBD1	many	TRBJ2-7	TRBV5-1	TGCGCCAGCAGCTTGGTGGGACAGGGAATCTCCTACGAGCAGTACTTC	CASSLVGQGISYEQYF
TRBD2	few	TRBJ2-7	TRBV5-1	TGCGCCAGCAGCTTGGGGGGTAGCGGGAACTACGAGCAGTACTTC	CASSLGGSGNYEQYF
TRBD1	many	TRBJ2-4	TRBV5-1	TGCGCCAGCAGTTTGGGACAGGGGATCGGAAACATTCAGTACTTC	CASSLGQGIGNIQYF
NA	many	TRBJ2-3	TRBV20-1	TGCAGTGCTAGATACGGAATTAGCACAGATACGCAGTATTTT	CSARYGISTDTQYF